This passage covers 21 T cell receptor beta chains from one sample sequenced in a study of CD8 T cells in Susac syndrome. RNA was extracted with the RNeasy kit, and a quantity of about 0.45 to 1 ug was reverse transcribed using random hexamers. TCRdb re-derived calls from the immunoSEQ multiplex PCR reads in MiXCR, one entry per CDR3 protein. The table shows more than 150,000 distinct CDR3 sequences, with around 92% occurring only once. Sequencing was done on a sample of CD4+ T cells from PBMCs. Every receptor here comes from a human donor in good health.

The chain uses TRBV20-1 and TRBJ2-7; D is perhaps TRBD2 (6 bases). CDR1 and CDR2 from the germline V gene are DFQATT and SNEGSKA (reference sequence). CDR3 size: 18 residues. Deletions cut 1 base from V and 2 bases from J, with 24 bases between. The CDR3 is CSARGVGGSSYHPYEQYF. The CDR3 DNA follows: TGCAGTGCTAGAGGGGTGGGAGGCTCCTCATACCACCCCTACGAGCAGTACTTC.

The chain's CDR3 is CASSQGPWAGNTDTQYF. The CDR3 DNA reads TGCGCCAGCAGCCAAGGACCTTGGGCGGGGAACACAGATACGCAGTATTTT. The chain employs TRBV4-3 and TRBJ2-3; tentatively, D is TRBD2 (6 bases). The CDR3 covers 17 residues. Per the germline V gene, CDR1 is LGHNA and CDR2 is YSLEER. Trimming took 1 base from V and 2 from J, leaving 16 bases between them.

The chain has TRBV7-9 and TRBJ2-1; D unclear. Trimming took 1 base from V and 9 from J, leaving 22 bases between them. The CDR3 has 17 residues. Germline CDR1 reads SEHNR; CDR2 reads FQNEAQ (reference sequence). This chain's CDR3 is CASSLVGNPTRWPEQFF. The CDR3 region has the DNA TGTGCCAGCAGCTTAGTAGGTAACCCGACCCGGTGGCCTGAGCAGTTCTTC. Supplemented by reference TRBV7-9 and TRBJ2-1, the full variable domain reads DTGVSQNPRHKITKRGQNVTFRCDPISEHNRLYWYRQTLGQGPEFLTYFQNEAQLEKSRLLSDRFSAERPKGSFSTLEIQRTEQGDSAMYLCASSLVGNPTRWPEQFFGPGTRLTVL.

The chain employs TRBV20-1 and TRBJ1-2; no firm D call. V was clipped by 0 bases and J by 7 bases, with 9 bases between them. This CDR3 region has 12 residues. Germline V gene lookup returns CDR1 DFQATT and CDR2 SNEGSKA (reference sequence). CDR3 region: CSARDGNSGYTF. CDR3 in DNA: TGCAGTGCTAGAGATGGGAATTCTGGCTACACCTTC.

This clonotype was observed a single time. The chain couples TRBV30 to TRBJ1-4; no clear D. This CDR3 contains 10 residues. The V end was cut by 8 bases, the J end by 4 bases, with 5 bases between. Germline V gene data show CDR1 as GTSNPN and CDR2 as SVGIG (reference sequence). The CDR3 spells CATLNEKLFF. DNA for the CDR3: TGTGCCACGCTTAATGAAAAACTGTTTTTT. Supplemented by reference TRBV30 and TRBJ1-4, the full variable domain reads SQTIHQWPATLVQPVGSPLSLECTVEGTSNPNLYWYRQAAGRGLQLLFYSVGIGQISSEVPQNLSASRPQDRQFILSSKKLLLSDSGFYLCATLNEKLFFGSGTQLSVL.

This clonotype has a single count. J is TRBJ2-7 and V is TRBV29-1; the match to TRBD2 covers 12 bases. With V trimmed by 1 base and J by 6 bases, 7 bases remained unmatched. The CDR3 totals 15 residues. Germline V CDR1 and CDR2: SQVTM, ANQGSEA. The DNA of the CDR3 is TGCAGCGTTGAAGGGAGGACTAGCGGGAACCCCGAGCAGTACTTC. Protein product: CSVEGRTSGNPEQYF.

The chain combines TRBV11-2 with TRBJ2-7; a possible D gene is TRBD1 (7 bases). Germline V lookup: CDR1 SGHAT, CDR2 FQNNGV. CDR3 length equals 14 residues. Trimming cost V 5 bases and J 1 base, with 12 bases left between them. CDR3 DNA: TGTGCCAGCAGCCCGCGGGGACAGTCCTACGAGCAGTACTTC. Protein product: CASSPRGQSYEQYF.

The chain uses TRBV5-4 and TRBJ2-2; D remains ambiguous. The length of the CDR3 is 14 residues. Germline CDR1 and CDR2: SGHNT and YYREEE (reference sequence). With 0 bases removed from V and 4 bases from J, the gap between germline ends came to 7 bases. The CDR3 DNA follows: TGTGCCAGCAGCTTGGCGCAGACCACCGGGGAGCTGTTTTTT. It codes for CASSLAQTTGELFF.

The chain combines TRBV14 with TRBJ1-1, with D unresolved. Trimming removed 8 bases at V and 5 bases at J, with 18 bases between. Per germline, CDR1 SGHDN and CDR2 FVKESK. The CDR3 is 14 residues long. The CDR3: CASQRSSWRTEAFF. The CDR3 nucleotides read TGTGCCAGCCAGCGGAGTAGCTGGAGGACTGAAGCTTTCTTT.

The V call is TRBV12-3 or TRBV12-4, the J call TRBJ1-1, with D tentatively TRBD1 (5 bases). CDR3 length equals 16 residues. The ends were cut back, 2 bases at V and 5 bases at J, with 18 bases in the middle. CDR3 sequence: CASSLLAGQGWTEAFF. The CDR3 nucleotides read TGTGCCAGCAGTTTACTGGCAGGTCAGGGATGGACTGAAGCTTTCTTT.

The chain carries TRBV20-1 and TRBJ2-5; D perhaps matches TRBD1 (5 bases). With 3 bases removed from V and 2 bases from J, the gap between germline ends came to 7 bases. Germline loops: CDR1 DFQATT, CDR2 SNEGSKA (reference sequence). The length of the CDR3 is 12 residues. The CDR3, as DNA: TGCAGTGCTAGGGGGCAGCAAGAGACCCAGTACTTC. Translating gives CSARGQQETQYF.

This clonotype was observed a few times. The CDR3 region has the DNA TGCAGTGCTGGGACAGGCCAAGAAGCTTTCTTT. Translation gives CSAGTGQEAFF. The chain carries TRBV20-1 and TRBJ1-1; 8 bases agree with TRBD1. The CDR3 is 11 amino acids. Per germline, CDR1 DFQATT and CDR2 SNEGSKA (reference sequence). V gave up 5 bases and J gave up 8 bases; unmatched junction bases: 4.

The CDR3: CASSQSGATEAFF. In DNA form, the CDR3 reads TGTGCCAGCAGCCAATCCGGGGCAACTGAAGCTTTCTTT. This chain joins TRBV3-1 and TRBJ1-1; weak D call: TRBD1 (5 bases). Trimming left V 2 bases short and J 5 bases short, with 9 bases between. Germline CDR1 LGHDT, CDR2 YNNKEL (reference sequence). The CDR3 extends over 13 amino acids.

This rearrangement joins TRBV12-3 or TRBV12-4 to TRBJ1-1; D may be TRBD1 (5 bases). The CDR3 consists of 12 residues. V lost 5 bases, J lost 5 bases, and 9 bases lay in between. The CDR3 here is CASSLRVTEAFF. The CDR3 DNA follows: TGTGCCAGCAGTCTCAGGGTTACTGAAGCTTTCTTT.

The count of this clonotype is one. The rearrangement links TRBV27 to TRBJ2-5; D is undetermined. V gave up 4 bases and J gave up 5 bases, with 8 bases separating them. Germline CDR1 reads MNHEY; CDR2 reads SMNVEV (reference sequence). The CDR3 has 12 amino acids. The DNA of the CDR3 is TGTGCCAGCAGTTCCCCAACGGAGACCCAGTACTTC. Translated: CASSSPTETQYF.

The rearrangement uses TRBV5-1 and TRBJ2-5; 11 nucleotides align to TRBD2. V shed 0 bases and J 3 bases; nucleotides not matched to a gene: 4. The CDR3 is 16 residues long. Germline V lookup: CDR1 SGHRS, CDR2 YFSETQ. CDR3 protein: CASSLGGTSGEETQYF. The CDR3 bases are TGCGCCAGCAGCTTGGGGGGGACTAGCGGAGAAGAGACCCAGTACTTC.

V and J are TRBV7-9 and TRBJ1-1; D not resolved. The length of the CDR3 is 13 residues. Deletions cut 2 bases from V and 5 bases from J, with 9 bases between. Germline CDR1 SEHNR, CDR2 FQNEAQ (reference sequence). Written as DNA, the CDR3 is TGTGCCAGCAGCTTAACGAGGATAACTGAAGCTTTCTTT. It specifies CASSLTRITEAFF.

This chain uses TRBV29-1 with TRBJ2-2; D gene ambiguous. Deletions cut 6 bases from V and 1 base from J, with 15 bases between. Looked up from germline, CDR1 is SQVTM and CDR2 is ANQGSEA. The CDR3 spans 15 residues. CDR3 coding DNA: TGCAGCGTCGCCGGACCCAGCCTGAACACCGGGGAGCTGTTTTTT. It yields the protein CSVAGPSLNTGELFF.

The rearrangement links TRBV3-1 to TRBJ2-5, with unresolved D. There are 15 residues in the CDR3. CDR1 and CDR2 (germline): LGHDT, YNNKEL (reference sequence). The germline V and J ends were trimmed by 3 bases and 5 bases, with 16 bases remaining between them. The CDR3: CASSHVTTTQETQYF. The CDR3 bases are TGTGCCAGCAGCCACGTAACTACCACCCAGGAGACCCAGTACTTC.

This clonotype was observed once. The rearrangement uses TRBV3-1 and TRBJ1-1; TRBD1 might be the D (6 bases). CDR3 length: 15 amino acids. Germline CDR1 is LGHDT and CDR2 is YNNKEL (reference sequence). V was cut by 1 base and J by 3 bases, with 12 bases left in between. CDR3 bases: TGTGCCAGCAGCCAAGCCGGAAGGGGGGACACTGAAGCTTTCTTT. Its translation is CASSQAGRGDTEAFF.

The table lists this clonotype with a few counts. The V call is TRBV18, the J call TRBJ1-1; the D gene is possibly TRBD1 (6 bases). Germline assignment: CDR1 KGHSH and CDR2 LQKENI. V lost 3 bases to trimming and J lost 7 bases, with 9 bases between them. The CDR3 consists of 12 residues. Written as DNA, the CDR3 is TGTGCCAGCTCACCGTTACAGGGTGAAGCTTTCTTT. This gives the protein CASSPLQGEAFF.